The 25 T cell receptor beta chains below come from one sample, sequenced in a study of CD4 and CD8 cells across lung adenocarcinoma regions. TCRdb ran MiXCR on the PCR reads and lists one entry per CDR3 protein. The sample has roughly 19,000 distinct CDR3 sequences; around 56% are singletons. The sequenced material came from CD8+ T cells from the center of a lung tumor. Source of these receptors: a female donor with lung adenocarcinoma. The CD4 and CD8 labels of this study may be unreliable.

There are many counts of this clonotype. This chain uses TRBV6-2 or TRBV6-3 with TRBJ2-1, with D perhaps TRBD1 (6 bases). V shed 8 bases and J shed 0 bases, with 17 bases lying between them. This CDR3 has 16 amino acids. Germline V CDR1 and CDR2: MNHEY, SVGEGT. CDR3 region: CASGGYTRSSYNEQFF. In DNA, the CDR3 is TGTGCCAGCGGGGGCTACACTAGATCCTCCTACAATGAGCAGTTCTTC.

The J gene is TRBJ2-3, the V gene TRBV4-1; no clear D. The last part of the DNA fits TRBJ2-5 better; the J call may be wrong. The germline CDR1 and CDR2 sequences are MGHRA and YSYEKL. The CDR3 runs 15 residues. CDR3 sequence (DNA): TGCGCCAGTGGTGGGTCCACGTTTCCGCGAGAGACCCAGTACTTC. This encodes CASGGSTFPRETQYF.

The chain joins TRBV28 to TRBJ2-5; the D is unclear. Germline V gives CDR1 MDHEN, CDR2 SYDVKM. Trimming cost V 5 bases and J 4 bases, with 14 bases left between them. The CDR3 runs 14 residues. The CDR3: CASSPPHGLETQYF. CDR3 sequence (DNA): TGTGCCAGCAGTCCCCCCCACGGGCTAGAGACCCAGTACTTC.

The chain combines TRBV6-5 with TRBJ1-4; 9 bases match TRBD1. Looked up from germline, CDR1 is MNHEY and CDR2 is SVGAGI. The CDR3 loop spans 20 amino acids. The J segment lost 2 bases and the V segment lost 0 bases, leaving 13 bases of the junction unmatched. This CDR3 reads CASSYSTRPGQGITNEKLFF. The CDR3 DNA reads as TGTGCCAGCAGTTACTCTACCCGCCCCGGACAGGGGATCACTAATGAAAAACTGTTTTTT.

This rearrangement joins TRBV25-1 to TRBJ2-1; D remains unclear. The J call may be in error: the DNA end matches TRBJ2-7 better. Germline V lookup: CDR1 MGHDK, CDR2 SYGVNS. CDR3 length equals 12 residues. The CDR3 nucleotides are TGTGCCAGCGGAACAGTGATCTACGAGCAGTACTTC. Translation: CASGTVIYEQYF.

By sample fraction, this clonotype is medium-sized. J is TRBJ2-3 and V is TRBV6-1; maybe TRBD1 (5 bases). CDR3 length: 16 residues. Trimming stripped 1 base from V and 3 bases from J, with 14 bases between. CDR1 and CDR2 (germline): MNHNS, SASEGT. CDR3 DNA: TGTGCCAGCAGTGAAGTCGTAGCAGGGATGACAGATACGCAGTATTTT. Its protein product is CASSEVVAGMTDTQYF.

This clonotype counts as medium-sized (0.01 to 0.1%). This chain's CDR3 is CASSDFGQPSTDTQYF. CDR3 bases: TGTGCCAGCAGTGACTTCGGACAGCCCAGCACAGATACGCAGTATTTT. This chain uses TRBV6-1 with TRBJ2-3; a possible D gene is TRBD1 (6 bases). This CDR3 contains 16 residues. Looked up from germline, CDR1 is MNHNS and CDR2 is SASEGT. V lost 3 bases and J lost 0, with 13 bases in between.

The J gene is TRBJ2-5, the V gene TRBV4-1; 8 bases match TRBD1. Judging by the DNA end, TRBJ2-7 fits better; the J call may be wrong. The CDR3 has 13 amino acids. The germline gives CDR1 MGHRA, CDR2 YSYEKL. CDR3 protein: CASSPGQGGEQYF. The CDR3 DNA sequence: TGCGCCAGCAGCCCTGGACAGGGTGGCGAGCAGTACTTC.

This clonotype is medium-sized (0.01 to 0.1%) within its sample. The chain employs TRBV10-1 and TRBJ2-7; TRBD2 aligns across 11 bases. Trimming cost V 6 bases and J 1 base; bases outside gene matches: 8. The germline gives CDR1 WNHNN, CDR2 SYGVQD (reference sequence). The CDR3 contains 16 residues. The CDR3 here is CASRGVAGGSSYEQYF. The CDR3 DNA sequence: TGCGCCAGCAGGGGGGTAGCGGGAGGGTCTTCCTACGAGCAGTACTTC.

This clonotype has just a few counts. Given a much more abundant clone one base away, this may be a read error. The V call is TRBV6-5, the J call TRBJ2-3, with a tentative D call TRBD1 (6 bases). The better agreement between TRBJ2-1 and the DNA end casts doubt on the J call. Germline V lookup: CDR1 MNHEY, CDR2 SVGAGI. This CDR3 contains 15 residues. The CDR3 reads CASSYSTHQGHEQFF. The CDR3 nucleotides read TGTGCCAGCAGTTACTCCACCCATCAGGGGCACGAGCAGTTCTTC.

The gene calls are TRBV4-1 and TRBJ2-3, with D perhaps TRBD2 (5 bases). Germline-derived CDR1 and CDR2 are MGHRA and YSYEKL. This CDR3 spans 12 amino acids. The V and J ends lost 7 bases and 6 bases respectively, with 11 bases between them. In DNA form, the CDR3 reads TGCGCCAGCACCTCGGAGGCGGATACGCAGTATTTT. This translates into CASTSEADTQYF.

The sample holds many counts of this clonotype. The V gene is TRBV6-2 or TRBV6-3, the J gene TRBJ2-1; tentative D call: TRBD2 (6 bases). The DNA end lines up better with TRBJ2-5; the J call may be wrong. The CDR3 loop spans 17 amino acids. Germline V gene data show CDR1 as MNHEY and CDR2 as SVGEGT. CDR3 sequence reads: CASSPPWIGRRGETQYF. The CDR3 DNA reads as TGTGCCAGCAGTCCCCCTTGGATAGGTCGGAGGGGAGAGACCCAGTACTTC.

This chain joins TRBV6-5 and TRBJ2-1; TRBD2 matches at 8 bases. CDR1 is MNHEY and CDR2 is SVGAGI in the germline V gene. CDR3 length: 13 residues. The junction had 7 bases not matched to a gene; V was cut back by 3 bases and J by 12 bases. CDR3 protein: CASSYPGLGRQFF. CDR3 coding DNA: TGTGCCAGCAGTTATCCGGGACTAGGGAGGCAGTTCTTC.

The V and J genes are TRBV6-5 and TRBJ2-1; a weak D match, TRBD1 (5 bases). Germline assignment: CDR1 MNHEY and CDR2 SVGAGI. The CDR3 is 17 amino acids. V lost 0 bases to trimming and J lost 4 bases, with 16 bases between them. The CDR3 DNA reads as TGTGCCAGCAGTTACTCGAGTTGGTACAGGAGTTACAATGAGCAGTTCTTC. The encoded protein is CASSYSSWYRSYNEQFF.

The chain uses TRBV6-5 and TRBJ1-5, with D possibly matching TRBD1 (5 bases). V was cut by 0 bases and J by 4 bases, with 16 bases left in between. In germline, CDR1 is MNHEY, CDR2 SVGAGI. The CDR3 covers 17 residues. In DNA form, the CDR3 reads TGTGCCAGCAGTTACTCTAGGCCCGGGACGGCAAATCAGCCCCAGCATTTT. Translation: CASSYSRPGTANQPQHF.

V is TRBV4-1 and J is TRBJ2-1; 7 nucleotides match TRBD2. Trimming took 1 base from V and 0 from J; bases not matched to a gene: 6. This CDR3 comprises 17 residues. Germline CDR1 and CDR2: MGHRA and YSYEKL. The chain's CDR3 is CASSQAYGGSSYNEQFF. CDR3 sequence (DNA): TGCGCCAGCAGCCAAGCGTATGGCGGGAGCTCCTACAATGAGCAGTTCTTC.

Only one count was recorded for this clonotype. The chain joins TRBV12-3 or TRBV12-4 to TRBJ2-6; D unclear. The V and J ends lost 9 bases and 0 bases respectively, with 6 bases between them. The CDR3 totals 13 residues. The CDR3 is CASHYSGANVLTF. The CDR3 region has the DNA TGTGCCAGTCATTACTCTGGGGCCAACGTCCTGACTTTC.

In this sample, this clonotype turned up a few times. The chain recombines TRBV15 with TRBJ1-4; D is perhaps TRBD1 (5 bases). The CDR3 loop spans 14 amino acids. Germline V gene lookup returns CDR1 LNHNV and CDR2 YYDKDF (reference sequence). The ends were cut back, 1 base at V and 7 bases at J, with 10 bases in the middle. CDR3 nucleotide sequence: TGTGCCACCAGCAGAGGTCATGGGGCTGAAAAACTGTTTTTT. It translates to CATSRGHGAEKLFF.

This clonotype appeared once. One junction end does not reproduce the germline sequence, and a read error may be involved. This chain uses TRBV6-1 with TRBJ2-3, with D perhaps TRBD1 or TRBD2 (5 bases each). This CDR3 spans 15 amino acids. Looked up from germline, CDR1 is MNHNS and CDR2 is SASEGT. CDR3 residues: CASSLGVGDTDTQYF. The DNA for the CDR3 is TGTGCCAGCAGTCTGGGGGTGGGCGACACAGACACGCAGTATTTT.

This clonotype has more than one count but fewer than ten. The chain joins TRBV6-1 to TRBJ1-2; a possible D gene is TRBD1 (5 bases). CDR3 length: 14 residues. Germline-derived CDR1 and CDR2 are MNHNS and SASEGT. The germline V and J ends were trimmed by 5 bases and 8 bases, with 18 bases remaining between them. CDR3 in amino acids: CASSPRRGEAGYTF. The CDR3 region has the DNA TGTGCCAGCAGTCCACGCCGGGGGGAGGCAGGCTACACCTTC.

The rearrangement joins TRBV6-1 to TRBJ2-3; 9 nucleotides agree with TRBD2. Per the germline V gene, CDR1 is MNHNS and CDR2 is SASEGT. The CDR3 consists of 14 residues. The CDR3 nucleotides are TGTGCGGGCAGCGGGGGGCCTTACACAGATACGCAGTATTTT. Encoded protein: CAGSGGPYTDTQYF.

The chain has TRBV7-2 and TRBJ2-4; no firm D call. V was trimmed by 1 base and J by 13 bases, leaving 11 bases between them. In germline, CDR1 is SGHTA, CDR2 FQGNSA. The CDR3 has 12 amino acids. The CDR3 sequence is CASSLGPNEQYF. In DNA form, the CDR3 reads TGTGCCAGCAGCTTAGGGCCCAATGAGCAGTACTTC.

This clonotype appeared a single time. The chain uses TRBV6-1 and TRBJ2-5, with D possibly being TRBD1 or TRBD2 (5 bases each). Germline V lookup: CDR1 MNHNS, CDR2 SASEGT. This CDR3 has 14 amino acids. The CDR3 DNA sequence: TGTGCGGGGACCGATGGCCGTGACCACGACATCCAGTACTTC. Encoded protein: CAGTDGRDHDIQYF.

The chain has TRBV27 and TRBJ2-3, with 8 bases that match TRBD2. The junction had 14 bases not matched to a gene; V was cut back by 11 bases and J by 7 bases. The germline CDR1 and CDR2 sequences are MNHEY and SMNVEV (reference sequence). The CDR3 has 14 residues. In nucleotides, the CDR3 is TGTGCCGGCACGGGACTAGGAGCCAAACATACGCAGTATTTT. It codes for CAGTGLGAKHTQYF.

The chain links TRBV10-1 to TRBJ2-5; no reliable D call. The DNA end is a closer match to TRBJ2-7, so the J assignment may be wrong. The CDR3 has 14 amino acids. Per the germline V gene, CDR1 is WNHNN and CDR2 is SYGVQD (reference sequence). The CDR3 coding sequence is TGCGCCAATTGGGCAAAACCTCTGTATTACGAGCAGTACTTC. Protein product: CANWAKPLYYEQYF.